The clone carrying this TCR beta chain appeared a few times. Data came from immunoSEQ multiplex PCR; TCRdb stores just in-frame clones and leaves some out. There are about 100,000 clones in the sample; more than 70% occur only once, and about 13% lies in the top ten. These data come from a study of blood T cell repertoires in COVID-19. Looking at the study overall: Acute-phase and convalescent COVID-19 samples originated in the United States, Italy and Spain. In each case, the material was cDNA or gDNA derived from T cells, B-cell-depleted T cells, or PBMCs.

The CDR3 length is 14 residues. CDR1 and CDR2 (germline): MNHEY, SVGAGI. The V and J ends lost 6 bases and 4 bases, in that order; junction bases with no gene match: 5. The specimen sequenced was peripheral blood. The chain uses TRBV6-5 and TRBJ2-2, with 7 bases that match TRBD1. This TCR was sampled from a human donor in a cohort sampled during active COVID-19. The CDR3 DNA is TGTGCCAGCAGGGGACAGTTTGCCACCGGGGAGCTGTTTTTT. Translated: CASRGQFATGELFF.